This passage covers 14 T cell receptor beta chains from one sample sequenced in a study of blood T cell repertoires in COVID-19. This table comes from immunoSEQ multiplex PCR, and its TCRdb copy is limited to in-frame clones, with some not included. This table has roughly 330,000 clones, around nine tenths appearing once. Sequenced input: PBMCs or T cells enriched from blood (not recorded which). The origin of the receptors is a man aged 30-40 years who had recovered from COVID-19.

The chain employs TRBV6-6 and TRBJ2-2; TRBD2 matches 11 bases. This CDR3 comprises 17 residues. The ends lost 5 bases at V and 3 bases at J; junction bases unmatched: 8. Germline V gives CDR1 MNHNY, CDR2 SVGAGI (reference sequence). As DNA, the CDR3 is TGTGCCAGCAGTCGAATAGCGGGGGGGCAAGACACCGGGGAGCTGTTTTTT. It encodes CASSRIAGGQDTGELFF.

V usage is TRBV7-8 and J usage is TRBJ1-5; no clear D. This CDR3 region has 13 residues. The V gene's germline CDR1 is SGHVS and CDR2 FQNEAQ. Trimming cost V 2 bases and J 6 bases, with 8 bases left between them. CDR3 bases: TGTGCCAGCAGCTTAACGAGGGTTCAGCCCCAGCATTTT. Residues: CASSLTRVQPQHF.

This clone was observed a handful of times. V usage is TRBV6-5 and J usage is TRBJ1-5; TRBD1 aligns across 7 bases. Germline V gives CDR1 MNHEY, CDR2 SVGAGI. This CDR3 spans 15 amino acids. With 5 bases clipped from V and 1 base from J, the junction kept 5 bases outside the gene matches. CDR3 in DNA: TGTGCCAGCAGTCCTCGGACAGGAAGCAATCAGCCCCAGCATTTT. This codes for CASSPRTGSNQPQHF.

The chain has TRBV28 and TRBJ1-2, with D tentatively TRBD1 (5 bases). Germline CDR1 reads MDHEN; CDR2 reads SYDVKM. The CDR3 covers 12 residues. V was clipped by 5 bases and J by 8 bases, with 12 bases between them. CDR3 DNA: TGTGCCAGCAGTGTAGGGGTTCAAGGCTACACCTTC. Translation gives CASSVGVQGYTF.

This clone showed up just a few times. The rearrangement uses TRBV3-1 (or the pseudogene TRBV3-2) and TRBJ1-5, with a weak D call TRBD1 (5 bases). This CDR3 spans 15 amino acids. Germline assignment: CDR1 LGHDT and CDR2 YNNKEL (reference sequence). Trimming stripped 3 bases from V and 0 bases from J, with 9 bases between. The CDR3 protein is CASSQTVYSNQPQHF. CDR3 nucleotides: TGTGCCAGCAGCCAGACAGTGTATAGCAATCAGCCCCAGCATTTT.

This sequence joins TRBV5-4 and TRBJ1-2; TRBD1 agrees at 8 bases. Germline V CDR1 and CDR2: SGHNT, YYREEE (reference sequence). With 4 bases clipped from V and 7 bases from J, the junction kept 9 bases outside the gene matches. The CDR3 covers 14 residues. In DNA form, the CDR3 reads TGTGCCAGCAGCCATATCGGACAGGGAAGTGGCTACACCTTC. Its protein product is CASSHIGQGSGYTF.

The chain couples TRBV9 to TRBJ2-7; 7 bases align to TRBD2. The length of the CDR3 is 15 residues. The V gene end was trimmed by 0 bases and the J gene end by 2 bases; junction bases not matched to a gene: 5. The V gene's germline CDR1 is SGDLS and CDR2 YYNGEE. In DNA form, the CDR3 reads TGTGCCAGCAGCGTAGGGGGACGGGGGGCCTACGAGCAGTACTTC. This translates into CASSVGGRGAYEQYF.

The rearrangement uses TRBV19 and TRBJ2-3; 12 bases match TRBD2. Germline V gene data show CDR1 as LNHDA and CDR2 as SQIVND (reference sequence). This CDR3 spans 16 amino acids. V lost 4 bases, J lost 2 bases, and 4 bases stayed unmatched. Here the CDR3 reads CASSTLAGGPTDTQYF. The CDR3 DNA is TGTGCCAGTAGTACCCTAGCGGGGGGGCCCACAGATACGCAGTATTTT.

This clone has just a few counts. J is TRBJ2-7 and V is TRBV4-2; D unresolved. CDR3 length: 14 amino acids. Per germline, CDR1 LGHNA and CDR2 YNFKEQ. Trimming removed 0 bases from V and 3 bases from J, with 9 bases in between. DNA of the CDR3: TGTGCCAGCAGCCAAGACTTGACATACTACGAGCAGTACTTC. Translation: CASSQDLTYYEQYF.

As for this clone: Additional DNA sequences in this sample encode the identical CDR3. V is TRBV5-1 and J is TRBJ2-7; the D gene is possibly TRBD1 (6 bases). This CDR3 is built from 13 residues. Germline CDR1 is SGHRS and CDR2 is YFSETQ. V lost 4 bases, J lost 2 bases, and 10 bases lay in between. The CDR3 loop is CASSLQGPYEQYF. In DNA form, the CDR3 reads TGCGCCAGCAGCCTACAGGGCCCCTACGAGCAGTACTTC.

V is TRBV7-9 and J is TRBJ1-1; D uncertain. CDR3 length: 14 residues. The V end was cut by 5 bases, the J end by 5 bases, with 15 bases between. Germline V lookup: CDR1 SEHNR, CDR2 FQNEAQ (reference sequence). The DNA for the CDR3 is TGTGCCAGCAGCGGGCAAAGTGGTTGGACTGAAGCTTTCTTT. Translating gives CASSGQSGWTEAFF. Full variable domain (missing parts from reference TRBV7-9 and TRBJ1-1): DTGVSQNPRHKITKRGQNVTFRCDPISEHNRLYWYRQTLGQGPEFLTYFQNEAQLEKSRLLSDRFSAERPKGSFSTLEIQRTEQGDSAMYLCASSGQSGWTEAFFGQGTRLTVV.

This chain uses TRBV30 with TRBJ1-1; the match to TRBD1 covers 9 bases. CDR3 size: 14 residues. V gave up 3 bases and J gave up 2 bases; unmatched junction bases: 4. In germline, CDR1 is GTSNPN, CDR2 SVGIG (reference sequence). CDR3 amino acids: CAWSPGQGNTEAFF. The CDR3 bases are TGTGCCTGGAGCCCGGGACAGGGCAACACTGAAGCTTTCTTT.

The rearrangement joins TRBV20-1 to TRBJ1-2; weak D call: TRBD1 (6 bases). CDR1 and CDR2 (germline): DFQATT, SNEGSKA (reference sequence). The V end lost 6 bases, the J end lost 2 bases, and 7 bases lay between the germline ends. This CDR3 contains 11 residues. The CDR3 region is CSATGNYGYTF. The CDR3 bases are TGCAGTGCCACAGGGAACTATGGCTACACCTTC.

This clone came up a few times. The chain carries TRBV6-5 and TRBJ1-1, with a tentative D call TRBD1 (5 bases). The CDR3 consists of 15 residues. The V gene lost 5 bases and the J gene lost 4 bases, with 17 bases spanning the gap. Germline values: CDR1 MNHEY, CDR2 SVGAGI. The CDR3 sequence: CASSPAGRIGTEAFF. The CDR3 DNA sequence: TGTGCCAGCAGTCCGGCAGGGAGGATTGGCACTGAAGCTTTCTTT.